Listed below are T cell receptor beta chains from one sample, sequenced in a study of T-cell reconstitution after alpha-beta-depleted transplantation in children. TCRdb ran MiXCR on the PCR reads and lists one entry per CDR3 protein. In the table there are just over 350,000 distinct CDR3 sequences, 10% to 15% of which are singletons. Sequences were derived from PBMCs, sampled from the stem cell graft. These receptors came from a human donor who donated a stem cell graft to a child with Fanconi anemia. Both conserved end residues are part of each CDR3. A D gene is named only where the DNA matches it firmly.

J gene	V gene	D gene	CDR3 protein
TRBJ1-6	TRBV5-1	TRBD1	CASSLAGGDNSPLHF
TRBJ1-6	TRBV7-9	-	CASSLAGSHNSPLHF
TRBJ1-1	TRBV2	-	CASSELQPNTEAFF
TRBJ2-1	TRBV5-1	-	CASSLASSRGRYNEQFF
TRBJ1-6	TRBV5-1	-	CASGPRSSYNSPLHF
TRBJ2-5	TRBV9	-	CASSVEGGGPGETQYF
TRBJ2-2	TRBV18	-	CASSPSAGGSTGELFF
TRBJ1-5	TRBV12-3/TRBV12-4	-	CASSLDGSGSNQPQHF
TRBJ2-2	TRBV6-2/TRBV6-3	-	CASTLGQTSGTGELFF
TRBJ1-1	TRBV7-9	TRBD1	CASSQWPREGADTEAFF
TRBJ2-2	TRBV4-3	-	CASSQDKANTGELFF
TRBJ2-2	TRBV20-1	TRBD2	CSAALLAGGRTGELFF
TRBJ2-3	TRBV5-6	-	CASNRPSSGSYTQYF
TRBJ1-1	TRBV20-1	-	CSAGGLRTDTEAFF
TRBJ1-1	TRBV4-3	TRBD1	CASSQDGRGTEAFF
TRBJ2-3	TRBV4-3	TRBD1	CASSQVGTGADTQYF
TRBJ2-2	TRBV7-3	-	CASSLTGARTGELFF
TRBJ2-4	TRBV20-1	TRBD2	CSVGLENIQYF
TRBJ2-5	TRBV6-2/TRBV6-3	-	CASSPTVETQYF
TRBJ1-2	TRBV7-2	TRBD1	CASSFGRDRSNYGYTF
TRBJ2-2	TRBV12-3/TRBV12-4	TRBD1	CASSIGQGRGWNTGELFF
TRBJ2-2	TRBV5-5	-	CASSLRGSEGELFF
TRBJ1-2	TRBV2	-	CASNAVVGEVLGYGYTF
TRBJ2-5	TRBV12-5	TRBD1	CASGTGQGGGETQYF
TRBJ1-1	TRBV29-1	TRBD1	CSVDTFTGDTEAFF
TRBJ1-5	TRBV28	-	CASSFVGQPQHF
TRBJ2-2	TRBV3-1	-	CASSPWRGNTGELFF
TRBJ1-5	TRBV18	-	CASSSETGRNQPQHF
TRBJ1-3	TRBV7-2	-	CASSLASGYGGNTIYF
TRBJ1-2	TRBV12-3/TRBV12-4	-	CASSLSSRAFGYTF
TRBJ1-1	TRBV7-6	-	CASSTQGMNTEAFF